This T cell receptor beta chain came from a study of blood T cell repertoires in COVID-19. Turning to the study itself: Samples of COVID-19 (acute and convalescent) were obtained from the United States, Italy and Spain.

Produced via immunoSEQ multiplex PCR; TCRdb's table is partial and in-frame only. The profile covers 200,000 to 250,000 clones, with 84% appearing a single time and 15% to 20% taken by the ten largest. This CDR3 has 17 residues. J was trimmed by 0 bases and V by 3 bases; bases with no gene match: 5. Germline lookup yields CDR1 LNHDA and CDR2 SQIVND (reference sequence). The sequenced material came from peripheral blood. The chain links TRBV19 to TRBJ1-4; TRBD1 agrees at 9 bases. The TCR was taken from a woman at least 80 years old with active or convalescent COVID-19. CDR3 protein: CASSISRDRATNEKLFF. The CDR3 DNA reads TGTGCCAGTAGTATCAGCCGGGACAGGGCAACTAATGAAAAACTGTTTTTT.